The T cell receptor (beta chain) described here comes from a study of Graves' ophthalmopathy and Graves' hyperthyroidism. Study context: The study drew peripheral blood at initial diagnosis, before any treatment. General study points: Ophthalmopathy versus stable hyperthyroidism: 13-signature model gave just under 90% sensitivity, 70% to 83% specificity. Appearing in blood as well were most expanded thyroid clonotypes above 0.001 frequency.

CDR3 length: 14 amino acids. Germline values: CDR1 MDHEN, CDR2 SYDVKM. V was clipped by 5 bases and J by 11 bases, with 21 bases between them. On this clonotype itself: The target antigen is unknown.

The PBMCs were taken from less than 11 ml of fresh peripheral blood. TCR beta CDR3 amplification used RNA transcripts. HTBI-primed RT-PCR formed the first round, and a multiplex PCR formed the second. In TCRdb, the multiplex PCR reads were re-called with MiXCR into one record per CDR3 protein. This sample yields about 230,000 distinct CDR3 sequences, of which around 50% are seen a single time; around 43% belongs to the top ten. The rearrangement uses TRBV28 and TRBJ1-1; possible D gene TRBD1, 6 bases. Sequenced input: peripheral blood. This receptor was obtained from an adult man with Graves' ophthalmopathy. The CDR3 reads CASSPTGPRGDAFF. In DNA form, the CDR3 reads TGTGCCAGCAGTCCGACAGGCCCTAGGGGCGACGCTTTCTTT.